A selection of T cell receptor beta chains follows, all from one sample in a study of OX40 agonist ivuxolimab in advanced cancers. TCRdb's table, derived via immunoSEQ multiplex PCR, lists solely in-frame clones and lacks some. Seen here are fewer than 65,000 clones, 85% to 90% observed once, and the top ten hold 4.8%. This material consisted of CD4+ or CD8+ T cells sorted from blood, taken in a trial of the OX40 agonist ivuxolimab. These receptors originate from an adult with an advanced solid tumor such as melanoma, head and neck, liver or kidney cancer. Both conserved end residues are part of each CDR3. The order of the fields is clone size, D gene, V gene, J gene, CDR3 DNA, CDR3 protein. A D gene is named only where the DNA matches it firmly. Only some rows state a clone size, as once, few, many or a class for expanded clones.

.	.	TRBV9	TRBJ2-5	TGTGCCAGCAGCGGGTCTATACTTCCGGGGGCGCGACGGCCCCAAGAGACCCAGTACTTC	CASSGSILPGARRPQETQYF
.	TRBD1	TRBV30	TRBJ1-6	TGTGCCTGGAGATGGACAGGGGGCATCTCACCCCTCCACTTT	CAWRWTGGISPLHF
.	.	TRBV5-1	TRBJ2-1	TGCGCCAGCAGCTTGGTGGCGGGCCACTCCTACAATGAGCAGTTCTTC	CASSLVAGHSYNEQFF
.	.	TRBV7-8	TRBJ2-5	TGTGCCAGCAGCTTGAGCCCTCAAGAGACCCAGTACTTC	CASSLSPQETQYF
.	TRBD1	TRBV7-8	TRBJ1-2	TGTGCCAGCAGTTTTCAGAATAGACAGGGGTGGACTTATGGCTACACCTTC	CASSFQNRQGWTYGYTF
.	.	TRBV11-2	TRBJ1-1	TGTGCCAGCAGCTTGGGCCGAATGAACACTGAAGCTTTCTTT	CASSLGRMNTEAFF
.	TRBD2	TRBV7-8	TRBJ2-1	TGTGCCAGCAGCTTAGGGAGCGGGGGGCGGAATGAGCAGTTCTTC	CASSLGSGGRNEQFF
.	TRBD1	TRBV10-3	TRBJ1-1	TGTGCCATCACTCAGACAGGGAAGACTGAAGCTTTCTTT	CAITQTGKTEAFF
.	.	TRBV5-4	TRBJ1-4	TGTGCCAGCAGCTCTGATTCGACTGCAACTAATGAAAAACTGTTTTTT	CASSSDSTATNEKLFF
.	.	TRBV6-5	TRBJ2-7	TGTGCCAGCAGTTACTCCGTGCCTAACACCTACGAGCAGTACTTC	CASSYSVPNTYEQYF
.	TRBD1	TRBV11-2	TRBJ2-2	TGTGCCAGCAGCCACTTGCGGGACAGGGGTATAGTCGGGGAGCTGTTTTTT	CASSHLRDRGIVGELFF
.	TRBD1	TRBV5-1	TRBJ2-2	TGCGCCAGCAGCTTGGGACAGGGGAACACCGGGGAGCTGTTTTTT	CASSLGQGNTGELFF
.	.	TRBV5-1	TRBJ1-1	TGCGCCAGCAGCTTGGTCGGTTACACTGAAGCTTTCTTT	CASSLVGYTEAFF
.	.	TRBV11-3	TRBJ1-2	TGTGCCAGCAGCTTAGGACAGCCCTATGGCTACACCTTC	CASSLGQPYGYTF
.	.	TRBV7-9	TRBJ2-6	TGTGCCAGCAGCTTATCGGACTCTGGGGCCAACGTCCTGACTTTC	CASSLSDSGANVLTF
.	.	TRBV18	TRBJ2-3	TGTGCCAGCTCTCCGCCGGGACTCCAAACCACAGATACGCAGTATTTT	CASSPPGLQTTDTQYF
.	.	TRBV7-9	TRBJ2-3	TGTGCCAGCAGCCTAGAAGATACGCAGTATTTT	CASSLEDTQYF
few	.	TRBV5-5	TRBJ1-3	TGTGCCAGCAGCTTAGGGGGACAACAGGGTCGGAACACCATATATTTT	CASSLGGQQGRNTIYF
.	TRBD2	TRBV5-8	TRBJ2-7	TGTGCCAGCAGCGTACAGCGGGGGCACTCCTACGAGCAGTACTTC	CASSVQRGHSYEQYF
.	TRBD2	TRBV5-1	TRBJ2-2	TGCGCCAGCAGCATGATAGCGGGAGGAAACACCGGGGAGCTGTTTTTT	CASSMIAGGNTGELFF
.	.	TRBV6-6	TRBJ1-1	TGTGCCAGCACACAAACGCGGACGCCGAACACTGAAGCTTTCTTT	CASTQTRTPNTEAFF
.	.	TRBV9	TRBJ1-5	TGTGCCAGCAGCGTAGGTCCGGACGGTCAGCCCCAGCATTTT	CASSVGPDGQPQHF
once	.	TRBV29-1	TRBJ2-5	TGCAGCGTCGACAGCCCCCAAGAGACCCAGTACTTC	CSVDSPQETQYF
.	TRBD1	TRBV30	TRBJ2-7	TGTGCCTGGAGTGTAGGGACAGGGGATTACGAGCAGTACTTC	CAWSVGTGDYEQYF
.	.	TRBV2	TRBJ1-5	TGTGCCAGCAGGGCGGGGGCAGGGGTACAGCCCCAGCATTTT	CASRAGAGVQPQHF
.	.	TRBV5-1	TRBJ1-3	TGCGCCAGCAGCTTGGAACCTAGCTCTGGAAACACCATATATTTT	CASSLEPSSGNTIYF
.	.	TRBV7-9	TRBJ1-4	TGTGCCAGCAGCCCTCGGGGTGCAACTAATGAAAAACTGTTTTTT	CASSPRGATNEKLFF
.	.	TRBV7-9	TRBJ1-4	TGTGCCAGCAGCGCCGTCTCGAATGAAAAACTGTTTTTT	CASSAVSNEKLFF
.	.	TRBV6-1	TRBJ1-2	TGTGCCAGCTCGAACAGTAACTATGGCTACACCTTC	CASSNSNYGYTF
.	TRBD2	TRBV9	TRBJ2-3	TGTGCCAGCAGCGTAGGACTAGCGGGTGACACAGATACGCAGTATTTT	CASSVGLAGDTDTQYF
.	.	TRBV5-4	TRBJ2-1	TGTGCCAGCACCCAGGGGGAGGGCCGAGGGGGCGATCGATCTCGGAATGAGCAGTTCTTC	CASTQGEGRGGDRSRNEQFF
.	TRBD1	TRBV2	TRBJ1-2	TGTGCCAGCAGTGAGGGGACAGGGCATGGCTACACCTTC	CASSEGTGHGYTF
.	.	TRBV5-4	TRBJ1-1	TGTGCCAGCAGCCCTCCCCGGGGCATGAACACTGAAGCTTTCTTT	CASSPPRGMNTEAFF
.	.	TRBV7-3	TRBJ2-3	TGTGCCAGCAGCCGCACAGATACGCAGTATTTT	CASSRTDTQYF
few	TRBD1	TRBV18	TRBJ1-2	TGTGCCAGCTCTCTGACGGACAGGGCATTTGGCCATGGCTACACCTTC	CASSLTDRAFGHGYTF
.	.	TRBV6-5	TRBJ1-2	TGTGCCAGCAGACAGAGTATTAACTATGGCTACACCTTC	CASRQSINYGYTF
.	TRBD1	TRBV29-1	TRBJ1-5	TGCAGCGTTCGCCTGGGCGGGACAGGGGTATTCGGGAGCAATCAGCCCCAGCATTTT	CSVRLGGTGVFGSNQPQHF
.	.	TRBV6-1	TRBJ2-5	TGTGCCAGCAGTGAATTTGGCTCAAGTCCAGAGACCCAGTACTTC	CASSEFGSSPETQYF
once	.	TRBV4-1	TRBJ2-7	TGCGCCAGCAGCCAAGAATACAGCCCGGGAGCGCACTACGAGCAGTACTTC	CASSQEYSPGAHYEQYF
.	.	TRBV10-3	TRBJ1-5	TGTGCCATCAGTGCGGGGGGCAGCCAGCCCCAGCATTTT	CAISAGGSQPQHF
.	TRBD2	TRBV19	TRBJ2-1	TGTGCCAGTAGTCACGGACTAGCGGGGGGGTCTAGCTCCTACAATGAGCAGTTCTTC	CASSHGLAGGSSSYNEQFF
.	TRBD1	TRBV13	TRBJ2-3	TGTGCCAGCAGCTTAGGCCGGGGGGACAGGGGCACAGATACGCAGTATTTT	CASSLGRGDRGTDTQYF
.	.	TRBV14	TRBJ2-2	TGTGCCAGCAGCCAGGGTTTCGGGAGTGGCACCGGGGAGCTGTTTTTT	CASSQGFGSGTGELFF
.	TRBD1	TRBV7-9	TRBJ2-3	TGTGCCAGCAGCCCCGACAGGGGGTGGATTCGCACAGATACGCAGTATTTT	CASSPDRGWIRTDTQYF